This T cell receptor (beta chain) is drawn from a study of blood T cell repertoires in COVID-19. Sequencing was performed with immunoSEQ multiplex PCR; in TCRdb, only in-frame clones are kept and a portion is missing. This sample has roughly 250,000 clones, with under 95% found just once. The germline CDR1 and CDR2 sequences are SGHKS and YYEKEE (reference sequence). V was clipped by 2 bases and J by 8 bases; unmatched bases: 4. The CDR3 extends over 14 amino acids. The sample holds a few counts of this clone. Sequenced material: PBMCs or T cells enriched from blood (not recorded which). The chain combines TRBV5-5 with TRBJ2-1; TRBD2 agrees at 10 bases. The clonotype originates from a woman aged 40 to 50 with acute COVID-19. CDR3 loop: CASSLLAGLHEQFF. The CDR3 DNA reads as TGTGCCAGCAGCTTACTAGCGGGATTGCATGAGCAGTTCTTC. The variable domain in full, completed from reference TRBV5-5 and TRBJ2-1, reads DAGVTQSPTHLIKTRGQQVTLRCSPISGHKSVSWYQQVLGQGPQFIFQYYEKEERGRGNFPDRFSARQFPNYSSELNVNALLLGDSALYLCASSLLAGLHEQFFGPGTRLTVL.